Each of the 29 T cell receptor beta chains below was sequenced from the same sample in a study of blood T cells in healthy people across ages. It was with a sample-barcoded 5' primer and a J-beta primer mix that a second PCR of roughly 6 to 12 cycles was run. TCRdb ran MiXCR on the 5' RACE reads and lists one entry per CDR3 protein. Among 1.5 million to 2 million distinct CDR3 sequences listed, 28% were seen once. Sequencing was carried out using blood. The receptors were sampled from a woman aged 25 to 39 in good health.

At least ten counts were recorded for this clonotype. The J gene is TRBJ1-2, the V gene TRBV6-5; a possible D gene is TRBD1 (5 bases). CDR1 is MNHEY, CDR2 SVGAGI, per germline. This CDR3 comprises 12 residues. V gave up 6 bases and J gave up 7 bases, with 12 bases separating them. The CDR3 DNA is TGTGCCAGCAGGGTAGTTGGGGCTGGCTACACCTTC. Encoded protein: CASRVVGAGYTF.

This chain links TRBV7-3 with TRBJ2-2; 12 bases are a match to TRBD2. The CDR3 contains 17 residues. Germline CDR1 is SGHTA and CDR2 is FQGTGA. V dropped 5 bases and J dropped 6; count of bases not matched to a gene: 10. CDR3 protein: CASSLYGLAGTAGELFF. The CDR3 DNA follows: TGTGCCAGCAGCCTATACGGACTAGCGGGGACGGCCGGGGAGCTGTTTTTT.

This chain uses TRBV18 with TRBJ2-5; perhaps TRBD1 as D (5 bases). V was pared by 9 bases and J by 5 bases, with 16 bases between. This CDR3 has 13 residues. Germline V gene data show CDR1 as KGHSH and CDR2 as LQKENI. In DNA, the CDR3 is TGTGCCAGTCCCGGTGAAGGGGATGAGACCCAGTACTTC. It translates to CASPGEGDETQYF.

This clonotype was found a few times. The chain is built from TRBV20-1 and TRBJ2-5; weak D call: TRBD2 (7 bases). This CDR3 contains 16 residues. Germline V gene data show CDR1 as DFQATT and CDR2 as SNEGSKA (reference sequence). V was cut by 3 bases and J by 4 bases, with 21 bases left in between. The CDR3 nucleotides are TGCAGTGCTAGCCCCCCTCGGGGGGCAACAGGAGAGACCCAGTACTTC. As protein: CSASPPRGATGETQYF.

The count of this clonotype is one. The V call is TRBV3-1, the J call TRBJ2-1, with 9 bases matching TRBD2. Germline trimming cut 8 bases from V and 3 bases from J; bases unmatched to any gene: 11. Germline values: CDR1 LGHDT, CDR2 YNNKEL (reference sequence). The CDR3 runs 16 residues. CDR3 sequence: CASSTPLAGSYNEQFF. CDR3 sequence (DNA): TGTGCCAGCTCGACACCCCTAGCGGGAAGCTACAATGAGCAGTTCTTC.

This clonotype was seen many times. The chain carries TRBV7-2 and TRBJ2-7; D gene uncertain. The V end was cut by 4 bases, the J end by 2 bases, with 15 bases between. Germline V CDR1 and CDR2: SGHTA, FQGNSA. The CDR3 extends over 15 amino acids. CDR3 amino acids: CASSSKTTPTYEQYF. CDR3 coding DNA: TGTGCCAGCAGCTCCAAGACGACGCCAACCTACGAGCAGTACTTC. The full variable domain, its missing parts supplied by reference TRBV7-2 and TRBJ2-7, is GAGVSQSPSNKVTEKGKDVELRCDPISGHTALYWYRQSLGQGLEFLIYFQGNSAPDKSGLPSDRFSAERTGGSVSTLTIQRTQQEDSAVYLCASSSKTTPTYEQYFGPGTRLTVT.

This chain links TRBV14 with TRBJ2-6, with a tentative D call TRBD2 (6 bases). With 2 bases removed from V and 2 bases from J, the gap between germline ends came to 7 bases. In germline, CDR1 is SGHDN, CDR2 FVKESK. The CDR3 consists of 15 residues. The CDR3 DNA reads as TGTGCCAGCAGCCAACGGGAGACTGGGGCCAACGTCCTGACTTTC. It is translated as CASSQRETGANVLTF. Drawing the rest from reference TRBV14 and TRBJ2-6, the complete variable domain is EAGVTQFPSHSVIEKGQTVTLRCDPISGHDNLYWYRRVMGKEIKFLLHFVKESKQDESGMPNNRFLAERTGGTYSTLKVQPAELEDSGVYFCASSQRETGANVLTFGAGSRLTVL.

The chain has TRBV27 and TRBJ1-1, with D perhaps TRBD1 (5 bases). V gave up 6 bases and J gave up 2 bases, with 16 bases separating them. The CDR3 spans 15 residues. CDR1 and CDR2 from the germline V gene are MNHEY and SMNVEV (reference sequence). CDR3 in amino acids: CASRVYGGANTEAFF. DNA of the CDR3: TGTGCCAGCAGAGTGTATGGGGGAGCAAACACTGAAGCTTTCTTT.

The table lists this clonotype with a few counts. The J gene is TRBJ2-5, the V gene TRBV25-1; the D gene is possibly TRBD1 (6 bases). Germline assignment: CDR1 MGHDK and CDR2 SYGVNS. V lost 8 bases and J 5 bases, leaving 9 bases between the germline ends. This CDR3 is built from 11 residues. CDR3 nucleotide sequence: TGTGCCAGCGGGGGCTGGGAGACCCAGTACTTC. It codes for CASGGWETQYF.

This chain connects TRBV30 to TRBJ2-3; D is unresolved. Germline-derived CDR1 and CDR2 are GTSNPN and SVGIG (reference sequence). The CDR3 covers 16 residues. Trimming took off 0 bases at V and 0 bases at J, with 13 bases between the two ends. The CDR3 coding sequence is TGTGCCTGGAGTGTGGTACGGCACACTAGCACAGATACGCAGTATTTT. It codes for CAWSVVRHTSTDTQYF.

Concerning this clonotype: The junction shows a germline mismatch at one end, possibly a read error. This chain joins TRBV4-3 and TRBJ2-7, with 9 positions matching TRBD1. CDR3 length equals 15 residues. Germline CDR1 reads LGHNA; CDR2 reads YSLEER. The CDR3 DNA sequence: TGCGCCAGCAGCCATAACCGGGACAGGGCCTACGGGCAGTACTTC. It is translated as CASSHNRDRAYGQYF.

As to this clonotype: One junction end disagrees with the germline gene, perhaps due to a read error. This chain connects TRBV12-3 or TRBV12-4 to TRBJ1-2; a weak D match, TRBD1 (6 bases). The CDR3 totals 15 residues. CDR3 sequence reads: CASGFLASGAYGYTF. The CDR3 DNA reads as TGTGCCAGCGGTTTCCTCGCGTCGGGGGCCTATGGCTACACCTTC.

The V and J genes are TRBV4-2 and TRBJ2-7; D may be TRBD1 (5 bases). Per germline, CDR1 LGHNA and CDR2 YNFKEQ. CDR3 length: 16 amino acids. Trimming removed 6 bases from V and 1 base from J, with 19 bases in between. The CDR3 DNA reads TGTGCCAGCAGTGTCCAGGGCCTATCGGAGTCCTACGAGCAGTACTTC. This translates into CASSVQGLSESYEQYF.

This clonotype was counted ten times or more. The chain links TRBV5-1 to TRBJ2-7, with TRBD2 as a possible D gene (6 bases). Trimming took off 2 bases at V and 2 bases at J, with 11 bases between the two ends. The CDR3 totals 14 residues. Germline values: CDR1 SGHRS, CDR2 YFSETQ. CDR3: CASSFRGRTYEQYF. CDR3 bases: TGCGCCAGCAGCTTCCGTGGGAGGACCTACGAGCAGTACTTC.

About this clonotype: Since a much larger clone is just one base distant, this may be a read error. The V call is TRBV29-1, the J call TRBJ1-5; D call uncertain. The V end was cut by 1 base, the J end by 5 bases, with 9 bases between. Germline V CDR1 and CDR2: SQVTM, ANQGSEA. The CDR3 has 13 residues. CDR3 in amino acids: CSVEVVGDQPQHF. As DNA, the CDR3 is TGCAGCGTTGAAGTTGTAGGTGATCAGCCCCAGCATTTT.

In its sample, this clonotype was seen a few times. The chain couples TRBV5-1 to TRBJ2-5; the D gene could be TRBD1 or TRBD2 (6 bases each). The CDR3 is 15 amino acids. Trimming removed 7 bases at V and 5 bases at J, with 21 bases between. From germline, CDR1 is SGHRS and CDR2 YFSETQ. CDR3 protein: CASCDTGAHRETQYF. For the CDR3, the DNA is TGCGCCAGCTGCGACACGGGGGCCCACCGGGAGACCCAGTACTTC.

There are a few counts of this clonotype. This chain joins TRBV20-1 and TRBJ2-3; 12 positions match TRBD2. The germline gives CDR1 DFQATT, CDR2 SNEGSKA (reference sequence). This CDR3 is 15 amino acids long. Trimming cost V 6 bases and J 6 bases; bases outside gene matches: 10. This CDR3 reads CSATKTSGGGDTQYF. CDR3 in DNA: TGCAGTGCCACCAAGACTAGCGGGGGTGGGGATACGCAGTATTTT.

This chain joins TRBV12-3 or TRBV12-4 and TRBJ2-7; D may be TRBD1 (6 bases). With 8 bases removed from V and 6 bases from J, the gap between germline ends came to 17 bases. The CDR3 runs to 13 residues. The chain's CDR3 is CASRRGRGGEQYF. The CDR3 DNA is TGTGCCAGCCGACGAGGCAGGGGCGGCGAGCAGTACTTC.

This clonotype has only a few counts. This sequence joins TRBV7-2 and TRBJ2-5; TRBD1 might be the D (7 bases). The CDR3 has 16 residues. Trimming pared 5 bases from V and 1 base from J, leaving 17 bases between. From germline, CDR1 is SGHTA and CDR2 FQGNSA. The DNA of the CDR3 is TGTGCCAGCAGCCTAGGGGACAGCGGGCTCCAAGAGACCCAGTACTTC. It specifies CASSLGDSGLQETQYF.

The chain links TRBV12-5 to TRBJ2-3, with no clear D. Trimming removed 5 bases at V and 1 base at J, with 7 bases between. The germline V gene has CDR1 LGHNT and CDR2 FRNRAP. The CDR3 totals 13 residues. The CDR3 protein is CASGISGTDTQYF. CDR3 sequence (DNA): TGTGCTAGTGGTATCTCAGGCACAGATACGCAGTATTTT.

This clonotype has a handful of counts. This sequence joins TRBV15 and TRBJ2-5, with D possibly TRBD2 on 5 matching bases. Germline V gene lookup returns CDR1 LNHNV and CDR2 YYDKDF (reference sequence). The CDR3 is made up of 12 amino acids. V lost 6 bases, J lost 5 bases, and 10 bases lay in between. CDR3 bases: TGTGCCACCAGTCGGGGTATGGAGACCCAGTACTTC. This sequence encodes CATSRGMETQYF.

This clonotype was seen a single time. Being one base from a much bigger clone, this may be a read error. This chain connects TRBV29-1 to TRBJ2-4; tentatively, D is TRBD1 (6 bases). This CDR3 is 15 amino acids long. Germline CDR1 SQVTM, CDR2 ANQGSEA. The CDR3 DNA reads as TGCAGCGTTGAAGATGGCGGACAGTACAAAAACATTCGGTACTTC. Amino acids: CSVEDGGQYKNIRYF.

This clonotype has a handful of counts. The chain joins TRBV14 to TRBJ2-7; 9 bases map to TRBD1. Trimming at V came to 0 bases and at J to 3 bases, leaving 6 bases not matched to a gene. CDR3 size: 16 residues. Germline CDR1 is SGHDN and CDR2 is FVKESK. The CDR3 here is CASSQDAGTGYYEQYF. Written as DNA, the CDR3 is TGTGCCAGCAGCCAAGACGCCGGGACAGGGTACTACGAGCAGTACTTC.

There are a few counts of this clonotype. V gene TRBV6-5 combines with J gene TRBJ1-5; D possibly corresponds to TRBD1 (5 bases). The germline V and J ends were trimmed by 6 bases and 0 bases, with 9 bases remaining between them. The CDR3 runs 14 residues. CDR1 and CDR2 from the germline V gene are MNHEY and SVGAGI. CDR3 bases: TGTGCCAGCAGGGGACTGAGTAGCAATCAGCCCCAGCATTTT. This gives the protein CASRGLSSNQPQHF.

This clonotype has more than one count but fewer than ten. The CDR3 reads CASSSTQNTEAFF. CDR3 DNA: TGTGCCAGCTCATCTACACAGAACACTGAAGCTTTCTTT. The J gene is TRBJ1-1, the V gene TRBV18; D is uncertain. Germline loops: CDR1 KGHSH, CDR2 LQKENI. The CDR3 is 13 amino acids. The V and J ends lost 5 bases and 1 base respectively, with 8 bases between them.

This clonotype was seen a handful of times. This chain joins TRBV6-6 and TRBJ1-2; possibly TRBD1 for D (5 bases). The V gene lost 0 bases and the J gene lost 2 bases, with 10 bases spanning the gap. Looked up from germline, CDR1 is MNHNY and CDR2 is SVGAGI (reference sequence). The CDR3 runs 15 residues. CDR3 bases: TGTGCCAGCAGTTACTCGTCCGGGACGAACTATGGCTACACCTTC. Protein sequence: CASSYSSGTNYGYTF.

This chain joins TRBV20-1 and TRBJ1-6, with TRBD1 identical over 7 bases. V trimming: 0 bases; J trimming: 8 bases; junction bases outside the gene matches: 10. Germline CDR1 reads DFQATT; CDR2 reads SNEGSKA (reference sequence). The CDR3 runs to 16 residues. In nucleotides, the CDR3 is TGCAGTGCTAGAGAAACAGGGGTCTCTCCAGATTCACCCCTCCACTTT. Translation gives CSARETGVSPDSPLHF.

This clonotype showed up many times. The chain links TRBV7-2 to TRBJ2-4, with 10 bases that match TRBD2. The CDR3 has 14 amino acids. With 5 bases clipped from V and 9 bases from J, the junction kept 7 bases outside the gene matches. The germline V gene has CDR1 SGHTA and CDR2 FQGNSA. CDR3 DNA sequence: TGTGCCAGCAGCCAGAGCGGGGGGGACAGCATTCAGTACTTC. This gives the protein CASSQSGGDSIQYF.

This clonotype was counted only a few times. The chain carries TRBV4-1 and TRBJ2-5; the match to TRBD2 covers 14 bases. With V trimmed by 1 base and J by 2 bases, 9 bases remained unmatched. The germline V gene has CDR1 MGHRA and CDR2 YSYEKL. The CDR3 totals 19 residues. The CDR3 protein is CASSQGPGLAGARQETQYF. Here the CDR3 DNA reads TGCGCCAGCAGCCAAGGGCCGGGACTAGCGGGGGCGAGGCAAGAGACCCAGTACTTC.